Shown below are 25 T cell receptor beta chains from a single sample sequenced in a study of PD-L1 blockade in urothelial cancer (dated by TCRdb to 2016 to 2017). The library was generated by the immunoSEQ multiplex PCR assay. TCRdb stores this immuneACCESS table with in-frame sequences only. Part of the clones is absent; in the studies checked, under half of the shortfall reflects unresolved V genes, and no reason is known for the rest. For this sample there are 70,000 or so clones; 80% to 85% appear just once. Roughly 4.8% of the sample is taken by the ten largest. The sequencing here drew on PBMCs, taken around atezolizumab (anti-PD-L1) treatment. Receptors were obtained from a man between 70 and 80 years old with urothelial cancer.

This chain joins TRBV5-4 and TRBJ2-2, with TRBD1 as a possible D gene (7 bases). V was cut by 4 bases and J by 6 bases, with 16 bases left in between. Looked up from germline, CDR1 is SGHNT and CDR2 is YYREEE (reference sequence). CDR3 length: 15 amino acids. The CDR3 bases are TGTGCCAGCAGCCTGACAGGGAGGACTGCCGGGGAGCTGTTTTTT. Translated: CASSLTGRTAGELFF.

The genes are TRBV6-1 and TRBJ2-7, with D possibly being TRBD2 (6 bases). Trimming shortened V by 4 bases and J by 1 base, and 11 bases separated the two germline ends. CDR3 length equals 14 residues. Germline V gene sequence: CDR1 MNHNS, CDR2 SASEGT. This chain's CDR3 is CASSGGSGSYEQYF. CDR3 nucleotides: TGTGCCAGCAGTGGCGGTAGCGGTTCCTACGAGCAGTACTTC.

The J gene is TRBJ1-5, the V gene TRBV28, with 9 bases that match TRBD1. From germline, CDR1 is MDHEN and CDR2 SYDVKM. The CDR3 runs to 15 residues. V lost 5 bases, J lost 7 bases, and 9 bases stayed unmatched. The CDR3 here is CASSLRTGARQPQHF. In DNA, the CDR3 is TGTGCCAGCAGTCTACGGACAGGGGCGAGGCAGCCCCAGCATTTT.

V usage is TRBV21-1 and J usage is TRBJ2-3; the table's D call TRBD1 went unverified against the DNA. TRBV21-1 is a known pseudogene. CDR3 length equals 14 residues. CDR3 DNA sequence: TGTGCCGGACGACCCCTTGTCAGGGTCGATACGCAGTATTTT. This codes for CAGRPLVRVDTQYF.

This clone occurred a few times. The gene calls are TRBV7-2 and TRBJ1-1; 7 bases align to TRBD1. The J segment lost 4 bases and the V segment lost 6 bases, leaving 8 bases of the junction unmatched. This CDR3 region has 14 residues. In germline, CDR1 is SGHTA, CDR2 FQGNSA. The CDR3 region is CASRGGQRLTEAFF. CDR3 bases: TGTGCCAGCAGGGGGGGACAGCGGCTCACTGAAGCTTTCTTT.

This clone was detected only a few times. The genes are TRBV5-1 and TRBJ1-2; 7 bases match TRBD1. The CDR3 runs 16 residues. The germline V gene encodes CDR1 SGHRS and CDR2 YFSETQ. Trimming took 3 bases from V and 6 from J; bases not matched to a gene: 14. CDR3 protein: CASSSHLKGARHGYTF. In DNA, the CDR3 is TGCGCCAGCAGCTCGCACTTGAAGGGGGCGCGCCATGGCTACACCTTC.

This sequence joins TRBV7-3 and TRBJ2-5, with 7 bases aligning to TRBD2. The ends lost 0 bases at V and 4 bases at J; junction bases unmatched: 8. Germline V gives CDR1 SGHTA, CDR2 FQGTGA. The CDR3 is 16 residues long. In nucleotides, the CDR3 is TGTGCCAGCAGCTTAACGGGGAGGGGAGGAGGAGAGACCCAGTACTTC. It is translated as CASSLTGRGGGETQYF.

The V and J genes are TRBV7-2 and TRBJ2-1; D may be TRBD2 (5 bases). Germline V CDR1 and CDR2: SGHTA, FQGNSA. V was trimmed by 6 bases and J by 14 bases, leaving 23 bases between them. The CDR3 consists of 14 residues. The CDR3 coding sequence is TGTGCCAGCAGTACACCCGGACTTGAGTCCGGGAAGTTCTTC. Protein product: CASSTPGLESGKFF.

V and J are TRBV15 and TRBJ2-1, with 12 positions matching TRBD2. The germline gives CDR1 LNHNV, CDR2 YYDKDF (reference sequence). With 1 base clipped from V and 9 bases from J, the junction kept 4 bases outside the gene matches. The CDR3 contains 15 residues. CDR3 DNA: TGTGCCACCAGCAGAGGACTAGCGGGAGCTAGTGAGCAGTTCTTC. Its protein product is CATSRGLAGASEQFF.

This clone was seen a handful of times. CDR3 DNA: TGTGCCAGCAGCTTGATGCGGGATGAGCAGTTCTTC. Translated, it gives CASSLMRDEQFF. V and J are TRBV5-4 and TRBJ2-1; possibly TRBD2 for D (5 bases). The V gene lost 1 base and the J gene lost 8 bases, with 7 bases spanning the gap. Germline V lookup: CDR1 SGHNT, CDR2 YYREEE (reference sequence). CDR3 length equals 12 residues.

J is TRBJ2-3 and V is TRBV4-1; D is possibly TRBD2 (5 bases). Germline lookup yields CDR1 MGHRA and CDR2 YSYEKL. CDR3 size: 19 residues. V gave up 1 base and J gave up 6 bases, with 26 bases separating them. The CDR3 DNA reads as TGCGCCAGCAGCCAAGTGTCCGTCTCTAGGGTAGCGCCTATGGATACGCAGTATTTT. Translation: CASSQVSVSRVAPMDTQYF.

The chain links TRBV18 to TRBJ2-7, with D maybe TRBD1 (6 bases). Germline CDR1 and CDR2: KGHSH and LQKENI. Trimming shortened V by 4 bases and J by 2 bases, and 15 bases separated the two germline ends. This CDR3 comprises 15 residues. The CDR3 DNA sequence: TGTGCCAGCTCACAAACGCAGACAGGCCCCTACGAGCAGTACTTC. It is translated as CASSQTQTGPYEQYF.

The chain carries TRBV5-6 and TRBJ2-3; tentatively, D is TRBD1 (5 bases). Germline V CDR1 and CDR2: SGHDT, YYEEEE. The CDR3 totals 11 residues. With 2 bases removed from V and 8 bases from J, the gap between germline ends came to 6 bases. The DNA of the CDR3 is TGTGCCAGCAGCTTTAGGGGTACGCAGTATTTT. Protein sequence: CASSFRGTQYF.

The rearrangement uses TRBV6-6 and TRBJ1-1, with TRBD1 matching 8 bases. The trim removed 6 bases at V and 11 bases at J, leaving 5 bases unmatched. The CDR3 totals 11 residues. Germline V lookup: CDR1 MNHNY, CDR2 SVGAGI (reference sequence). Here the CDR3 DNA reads TGTGCCAGCAGGGACCGGGACAGGGCTTTCTTT. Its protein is CASRDRDRAFF.

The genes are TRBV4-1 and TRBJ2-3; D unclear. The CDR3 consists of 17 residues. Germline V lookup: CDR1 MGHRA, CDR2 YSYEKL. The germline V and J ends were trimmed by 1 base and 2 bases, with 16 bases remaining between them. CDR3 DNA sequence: TGCGCCAGCAGCCAAGCTCAGACATCGCTCCACACAGATACGCAGTATTTT. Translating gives CASSQAQTSLHTDTQYF.

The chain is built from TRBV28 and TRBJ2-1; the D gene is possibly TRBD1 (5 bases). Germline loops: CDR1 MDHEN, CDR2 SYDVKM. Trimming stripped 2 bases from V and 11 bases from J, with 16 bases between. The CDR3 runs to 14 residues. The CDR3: CASSLPPTSDKQFF. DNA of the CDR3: TGTGCCAGCAGTTTACCCCCCACGTCGGACAAGCAGTTCTTC.

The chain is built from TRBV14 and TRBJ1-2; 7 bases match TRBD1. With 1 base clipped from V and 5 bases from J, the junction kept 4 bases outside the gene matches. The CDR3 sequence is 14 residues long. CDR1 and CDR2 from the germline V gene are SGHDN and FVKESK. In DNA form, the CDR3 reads TGTGCCAGCAGCCAAGGGGGACAGAGATATGGCTACACCTTC. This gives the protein CASSQGGQRYGYTF.

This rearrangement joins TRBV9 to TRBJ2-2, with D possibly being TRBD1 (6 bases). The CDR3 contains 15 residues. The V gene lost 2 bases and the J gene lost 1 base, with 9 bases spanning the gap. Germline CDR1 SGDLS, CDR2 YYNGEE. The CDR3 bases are TGTGCCAGCAGCGTGAGACAGGAGAACACCGGGGAGCTGTTTTTT. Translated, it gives CASSVRQENTGELFF.

CDR3 region: CASSLGTSTDTQYF. For the CDR3, the DNA is TGTGCCAGCAGCTTGGGGACTAGCACAGATACGCAGTATTTT. The gene calls are TRBV5-6 and TRBJ2-3; D perhaps matches TRBD2 (5 bases). V lost 0 bases, J lost 0 bases, and 5 bases lay in between. CDR3 length: 14 residues. CDR1 SGHDT and CDR2 YYEEEE come from the germline V gene.

CDR3 nucleotide sequence: TGTGCCAGCAGCTTGACTAGTAGTGTTGAGCAGTTCTTC. Encoded protein: CASSLTSSVEQFF. V usage is TRBV7-3 and J usage is TRBJ2-1; D is possibly TRBD2 (6 bases). Germline CDR1 and CDR2: SGHTA and FQGTGA. The germline V and J ends were trimmed by 3 bases and 9 bases, with 12 bases remaining between them. This CDR3 is 13 amino acids long.

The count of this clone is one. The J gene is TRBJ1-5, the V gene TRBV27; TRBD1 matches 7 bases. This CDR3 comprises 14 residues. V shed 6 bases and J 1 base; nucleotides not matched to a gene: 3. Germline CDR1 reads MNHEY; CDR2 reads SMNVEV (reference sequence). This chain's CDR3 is CASRMTGSNQPQHF. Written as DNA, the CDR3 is TGTGCCAGCAGGATGACAGGGAGCAATCAGCCCCAGCATTTT.

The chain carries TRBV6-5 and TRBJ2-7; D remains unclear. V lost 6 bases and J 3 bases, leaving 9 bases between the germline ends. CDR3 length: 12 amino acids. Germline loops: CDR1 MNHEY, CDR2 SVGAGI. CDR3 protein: CASRALGYEQYF. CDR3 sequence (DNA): TGTGCCAGCAGGGCCCTAGGCTACGAGCAGTACTTC.

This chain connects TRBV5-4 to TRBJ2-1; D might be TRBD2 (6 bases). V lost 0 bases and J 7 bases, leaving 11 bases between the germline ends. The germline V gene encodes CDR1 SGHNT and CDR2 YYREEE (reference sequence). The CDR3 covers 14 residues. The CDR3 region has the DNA TGTGCCAGCAGCTTGGCCCTAGCGTCGAATGAGCAGTTCTTC. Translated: CASSLALASNEQFF.

The CDR3 sequence: CASSNAGRSYNEQFF. The DNA for the CDR3 is TGTGCCAGTAGTAATGCGGGCAGGTCCTACAATGAGCAGTTCTTC. The V gene is TRBV19, the J gene TRBJ2-1, with D perhaps matching TRBD2 (5 bases). CDR1 LNHDA and CDR2 SQIVND come from the germline V gene (reference sequence). The CDR3 covers 15 residues. The V and J ends lost 4 bases and 1 base respectively, with 11 bases between them.

This CDR3 reads CAIRTSGGGDTQYF. Here the CDR3 DNA reads TGTGCAATTAGGACTAGCGGAGGGGGGGATACGCAGTATTTT. The chain uses TRBV28 and TRBJ2-3; 10 bases map to TRBD2. This CDR3 spans 14 amino acids. Germline values: CDR1 MDHEN, CDR2 SYDVKM.